The 14 T cell receptor beta chains below come from one sample, sequenced in a study of cytomegalovirus exposure and HLA in healthy donors. PCR primers comprised 60 Vbeta and 13 Jbeta primers. The assay was immunoSEQ multiplex PCR, and TCRdb's table has in-frame clones only and misses some. The repertoire has 42,000 or so clones, about 50% of them found once; the top ten carry around 10%. What was sequenced was PBMCs. The receptors here all came from a human donor in good health.

This chain links TRBV18 with TRBJ1-5; a possible D gene is TRBD1 (6 bases). CDR1 and CDR2 from the germline V gene are KGHSH and LQKENI. This CDR3 is built from 16 residues. Trimming cost V 4 bases and J 3 bases, with 16 bases left between them. The CDR3 bases are TGTGCCAGCTCACTCGACAGGATGGGCAACAATCAGCCCCAGCATTTT. Translation: CASSLDRMGNNQPQHF.

The chain uses TRBV7-2 and TRBJ1-5; possibly TRBD1 for D (6 bases). From germline, CDR1 is SGHTA and CDR2 FQGNSA. The CDR3 has 15 residues. The V end was cut by 4 bases, the J end by 3 bases, with 13 bases between. In nucleotides, the CDR3 is TGTGCCAGCAGCTCGGTCGGACAGATCAATCAGCCCCAGCATTTT. Residues: CASSSVGQINQPQHF.

J is TRBJ1-2 and V is TRBV6-5; TRBD1 matches 7 bases. With 2 bases clipped from V and 4 bases from J, the junction kept 1 base outside the gene matches. This CDR3 has 13 amino acids. Germline V gene data show CDR1 as MNHEY and CDR2 as SVGAGI. The CDR3 nucleotides are TGTGCCAGCAGTTACCGGGACAGCTATGGCTACACCTTC. It translates to CASSYRDSYGYTF.

This clone showed up just a few times. The genes are TRBV6-5 and TRBJ2-1, with 7 positions matching TRBD2. The ends lost 2 bases at V and 7 bases at J; junction bases unmatched: 8. This CDR3 spans 15 amino acids. The germline V gene has CDR1 MNHEY and CDR2 SVGAGI. CDR3 in DNA: TGTGCCAGCAGTTACACAGAGCCCGGGAGGAATGAGCAGTTCTTC. It translates to CASSYTEPGRNEQFF.

The chain recombines TRBV9 with TRBJ2-2; 8 nucleotides agree with TRBD2. The CDR3 spans 16 residues. Trimming took 3 bases from V and 5 from J; bases not matched to a gene: 9. Germline V CDR1 and CDR2: SGDLS, YYNGEE. CDR3 DNA: TGTGCCAGCAGCGCCCCGGGGGGGCTCTGGACCGGGGAGCTGTTTTTT. Protein product: CASSAPGGLWTGELFF.

This chain connects TRBV7-4 to TRBJ2-3; a weak D match, TRBD1 (6 bases). The CDR3 runs to 14 residues. CDR1 is SGHVT and CDR2 is SQSDAQ in the germline V gene. V dropped 1 base and J dropped 3 bases, with 8 bases sitting between them. The DNA of the CDR3 is TGTGCCAGCAGCTTAGGGGGACAAACAGATACGCAGTATTTT. It yields the protein CASSLGGQTDTQYF.

This chain links TRBV7-2 with TRBJ1-2; 8 positions agree with TRBD1. There are 13 residues in the CDR3. The V gene end was trimmed by 5 bases and the J gene end by 8 bases; junction bases not matched to a gene: 7. Germline CDR1 and CDR2: SGHTA and FQGNSA. The CDR3 here is CASSPDRVGGYTF. The CDR3 region has the DNA TGTGCCAGCAGCCCGGACAGGGTAGGGGGCTACACCTTC.

J is TRBJ2-5 and V is TRBV7-2; maybe TRBD2 (5 bases). V lost 2 bases to trimming and J lost 3 bases, with 7 bases between them. The CDR3 totals 13 residues. Germline lookup yields CDR1 SGHTA and CDR2 FQGNSA. CDR3 bases: TGTGCCAGCAGCTTACTGACTAAAGAGACCCAGTACTTC. Protein product: CASSLLTKETQYF.

This clone was recorded a few times. This chain uses TRBV6-4 with TRBJ2-3; possibly TRBD1 for D (7 bases). With 5 bases removed from V and 3 bases from J, the gap between germline ends came to 12 bases. The CDR3 has 14 amino acids. Germline CDR1 is MRHNA and CDR2 is SNTAGT. The CDR3 DNA reads as TGTGCCAGCAGTTTGCAGGGGGGAACAGATACGCAGTATTTT. Protein: CASSLQGGTDTQYF.

This chain connects TRBV19 to TRBJ2-2, with no clear D. V gave up 2 bases and J gave up 0 bases, with 7 bases separating them. CDR3 length equals 15 residues. Germline V lookup: CDR1 LNHDA, CDR2 SQIVND (reference sequence). CDR3 in amino acids: CASSISSANTGELFF. The CDR3 coding sequence is TGTGCCAGTAGTATATCATCAGCGAACACCGGGGAGCTGTTTTTT.

The rearrangement links TRBV30 to TRBJ2-5; D might be TRBD2 (5 bases). Trimming took 0 bases from V and 8 from J, leaving 13 bases between them. CDR3 length equals 13 residues. The V gene's germline CDR1 is GTSNPN and CDR2 SVGIG (reference sequence). For the CDR3, the DNA is TGTGCCTGGAGTGTAGACAACTCGGGAACCCAGTACTTC. It encodes CAWSVDNSGTQYF. Full variable domain (remainder filled in from reference TRBV30 and TRBJ2-5): SQTIHQWPATLVQPVGSPLSLECTVEGTSNPNLYWYRQAAGRGLQLLFYSVGIGQISSEVPQNLSASRPQDRQFILSSKKLLLSDSGFYLCAWSVDNSGTQYFGPGTRLLVL.

This clone was recorded only once. V gene TRBV28 combines with J gene TRBJ2-2, with 12 bases lining up with TRBD2. The CDR3 extends over 16 amino acids. Germline CDR1 reads MDHEN; CDR2 reads SYDVKM. V trimming: 2 bases; J trimming: 9 bases; junction bases outside the gene matches: 7. In DNA, the CDR3 is TGTGCCAGCAGTTTAGGACTAGCGGGGAGTAGGCGGGAGCTGTTTTTT. Translated, it gives CASSLGLAGSRRELFF. The full variable domain, in which reference TRBV28 and TRBJ2-2 provide the parts outside the CDR3, is DVKVTQSSRYLVKRTGEKVFLECVQDMDHENMFWYRQDPGLGLRLIYFSYDVKMKEKGDIPEGYSVSREKKERFSLILESASTNQTSMYLCASSLGLAGSRRELFFGEGSRLTVL.

This clone was counted a few times. V usage is TRBV28 and J usage is TRBJ1-4; D gene unclear. V was pared by 2 bases and J by 7 bases, with 2 bases between. Germline V CDR1 and CDR2: MDHEN, SYDVKM. This CDR3 is built from 11 residues. The CDR3 region is CASSLREKLFF. The DNA of the CDR3 is TGTGCCAGCAGTTTACGTGAAAAACTGTTTTTT.

V usage is TRBV29-1 and J usage is TRBJ1-5; D gene unclear. Trimming stripped 4 bases from V and 0 bases from J, with 7 bases between. The CDR3 totals 13 residues. CDR1 is SQVTM, CDR2 ANQGSEA, per germline. Here the CDR3 reads CSVGEYSNQPQHF. In DNA form, the CDR3 reads TGCAGCGTTGGAGAATATAGCAATCAGCCCCAGCATTTT.